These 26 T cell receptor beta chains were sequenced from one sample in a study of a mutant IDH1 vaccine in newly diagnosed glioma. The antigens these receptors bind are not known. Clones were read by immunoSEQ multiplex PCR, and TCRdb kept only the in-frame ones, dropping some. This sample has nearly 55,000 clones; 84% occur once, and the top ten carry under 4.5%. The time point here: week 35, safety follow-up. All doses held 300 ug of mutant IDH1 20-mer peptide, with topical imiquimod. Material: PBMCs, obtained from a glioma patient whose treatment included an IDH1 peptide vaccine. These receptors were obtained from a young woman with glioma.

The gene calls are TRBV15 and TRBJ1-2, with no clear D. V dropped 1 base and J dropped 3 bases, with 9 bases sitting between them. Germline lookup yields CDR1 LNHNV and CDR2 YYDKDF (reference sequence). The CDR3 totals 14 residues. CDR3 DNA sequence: TGTGCCACCAGCAGAGGAGGTCTGGACTATGGCTACACCTTC. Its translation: CATSRGGLDYGYTF.

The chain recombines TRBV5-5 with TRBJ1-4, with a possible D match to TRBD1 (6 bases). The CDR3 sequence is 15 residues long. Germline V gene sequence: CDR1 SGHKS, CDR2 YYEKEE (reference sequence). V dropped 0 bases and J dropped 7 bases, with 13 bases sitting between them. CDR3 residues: CASSLETGGAEKLFF. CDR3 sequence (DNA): TGTGCCAGCAGCTTGGAGACAGGTGGTGCTGAAAAACTGTTTTTT.

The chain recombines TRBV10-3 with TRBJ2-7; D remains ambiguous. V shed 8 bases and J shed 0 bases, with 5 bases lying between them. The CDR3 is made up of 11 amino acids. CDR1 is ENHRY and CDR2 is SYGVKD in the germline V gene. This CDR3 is CAIRSSYEQYF. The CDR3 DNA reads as TGTGCCATCCGGAGCTCCTACGAGCAGTACTTC.

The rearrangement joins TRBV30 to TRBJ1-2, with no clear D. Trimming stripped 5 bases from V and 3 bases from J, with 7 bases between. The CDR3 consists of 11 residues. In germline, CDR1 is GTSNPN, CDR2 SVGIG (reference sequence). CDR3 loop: CAWRVDYGYTF. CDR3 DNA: TGTGCCTGGCGGGTTGACTATGGCTACACCTTC.

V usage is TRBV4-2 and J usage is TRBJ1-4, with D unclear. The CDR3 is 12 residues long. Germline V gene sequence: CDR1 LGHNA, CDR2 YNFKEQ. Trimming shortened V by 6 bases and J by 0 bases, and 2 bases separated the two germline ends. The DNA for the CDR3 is TGTGCCAGCAGGGCAACTAATGAAAAACTGTTTTTT. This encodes CASRATNEKLFF.

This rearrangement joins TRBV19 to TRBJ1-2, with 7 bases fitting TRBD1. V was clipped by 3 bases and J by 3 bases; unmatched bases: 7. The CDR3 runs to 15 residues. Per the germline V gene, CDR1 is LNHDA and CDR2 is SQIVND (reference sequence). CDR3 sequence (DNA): TGTGCCAGTAGTATTGTCGCAGGGGGAGACTATGGCTACACCTTC. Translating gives CASSIVAGGDYGYTF.

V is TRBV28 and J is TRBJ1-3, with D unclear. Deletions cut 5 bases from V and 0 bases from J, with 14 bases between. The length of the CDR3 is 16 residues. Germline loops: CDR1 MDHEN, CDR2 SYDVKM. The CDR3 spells CASSPPGRSSGNTIYF. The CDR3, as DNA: TGTGCCAGCAGTCCTCCGGGCCGGAGCTCTGGAAACACCATATATTTT.

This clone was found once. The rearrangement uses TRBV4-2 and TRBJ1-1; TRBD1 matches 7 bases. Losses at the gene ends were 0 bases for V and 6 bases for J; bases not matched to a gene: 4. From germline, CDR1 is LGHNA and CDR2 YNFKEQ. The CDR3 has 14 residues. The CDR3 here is CASSQDRRGPEAFF. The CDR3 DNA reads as TGTGCCAGCAGCCAAGATAGAAGGGGGCCTGAAGCTTTCTTT.

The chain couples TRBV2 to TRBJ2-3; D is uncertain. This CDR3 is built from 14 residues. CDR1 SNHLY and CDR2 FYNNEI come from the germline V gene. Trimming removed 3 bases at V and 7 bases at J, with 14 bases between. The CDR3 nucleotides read TGTGCCAGCAGTGACTTCAAGTGGGCTTATACGCAGTATTTT. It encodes CASSDFKWAYTQYF.

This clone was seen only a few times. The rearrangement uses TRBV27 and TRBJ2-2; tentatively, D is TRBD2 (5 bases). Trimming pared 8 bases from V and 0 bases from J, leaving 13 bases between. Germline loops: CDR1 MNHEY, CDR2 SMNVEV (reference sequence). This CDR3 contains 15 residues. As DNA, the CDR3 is TGTGCCAGCGGGAGTCCGGTAGCGAACACCGGGGAGCTGTTTTTT. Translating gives CASGSPVANTGELFF.

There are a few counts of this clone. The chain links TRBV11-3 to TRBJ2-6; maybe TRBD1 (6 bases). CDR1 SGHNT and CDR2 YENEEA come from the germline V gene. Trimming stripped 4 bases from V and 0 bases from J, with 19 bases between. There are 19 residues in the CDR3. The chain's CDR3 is CASSWDRDTPLSGANVLTF. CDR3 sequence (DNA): TGTGCCAGCAGCTGGGACCGGGACACGCCTCTCTCTGGGGCCAACGTCCTGACTTTC. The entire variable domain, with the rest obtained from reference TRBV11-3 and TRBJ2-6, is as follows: EAGVVQSPRYKIIEKKQPVAFWCNPISGHNTLYWYLQNLGQGPELLIRYENEEAVDDSQLPKDRFSAERLKGVDSTLKIQPAELGDSAVYLCASSWDRDTPLSGANVLTFGAGSRLTVL.

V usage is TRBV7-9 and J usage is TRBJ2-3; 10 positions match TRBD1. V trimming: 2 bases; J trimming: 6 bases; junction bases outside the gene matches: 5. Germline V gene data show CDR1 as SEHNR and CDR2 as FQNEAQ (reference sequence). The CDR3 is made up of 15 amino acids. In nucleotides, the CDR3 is TGTGCCAGCAGCTTACGGACAGGGGGGAGGGATACGCAGTATTTT. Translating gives CASSLRTGGRDTQYF.

The CDR3 nucleotides read TGTGCCAGCGCAGGGATTGGCAATCAGCCCCAGCATTTT. Amino acids: CASAGIGNQPQHF. The chain employs TRBV25-1 and TRBJ1-5; a weak D match, TRBD1 (5 bases). The CDR3 totals 13 residues. The germline gives CDR1 MGHDK, CDR2 SYGVNS. The germline V and J ends were trimmed by 8 bases and 2 bases, with 10 bases remaining between them.

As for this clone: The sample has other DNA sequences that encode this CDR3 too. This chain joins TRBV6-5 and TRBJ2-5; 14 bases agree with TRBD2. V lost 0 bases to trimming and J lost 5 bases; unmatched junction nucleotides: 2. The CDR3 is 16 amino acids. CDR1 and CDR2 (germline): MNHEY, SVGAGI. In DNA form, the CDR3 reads TGTGCCAGCAGTTACTCGGGGACTAGCGGGGGCGAGACCCAGTACTTC. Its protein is CASSYSGTSGGETQYF.

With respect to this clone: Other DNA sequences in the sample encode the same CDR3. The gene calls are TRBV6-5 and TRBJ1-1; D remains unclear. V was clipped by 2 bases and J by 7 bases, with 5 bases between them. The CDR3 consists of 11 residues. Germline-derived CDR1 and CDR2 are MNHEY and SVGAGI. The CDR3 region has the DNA TGTGCCAGCAGTTACGGGTTTGAAGCTTTCTTT. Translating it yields CASSYGFEAFF.

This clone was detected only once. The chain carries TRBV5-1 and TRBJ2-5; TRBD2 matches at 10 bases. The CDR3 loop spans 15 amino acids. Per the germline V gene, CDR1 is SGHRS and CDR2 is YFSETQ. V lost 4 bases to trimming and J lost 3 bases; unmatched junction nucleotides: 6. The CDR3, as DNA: TGCGCCAGCAGCCCCCTAGCGGGAGTTGAAGAGACCCAGTACTTC. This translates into CASSPLAGVEETQYF.

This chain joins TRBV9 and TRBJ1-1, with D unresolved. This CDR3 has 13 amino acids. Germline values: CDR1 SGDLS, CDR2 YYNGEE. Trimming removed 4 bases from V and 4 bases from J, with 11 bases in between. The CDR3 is CASSREMSTEAFF. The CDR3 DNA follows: TGTGCCAGCAGCCGAGAAATGAGCACTGAAGCTTTCTTT.

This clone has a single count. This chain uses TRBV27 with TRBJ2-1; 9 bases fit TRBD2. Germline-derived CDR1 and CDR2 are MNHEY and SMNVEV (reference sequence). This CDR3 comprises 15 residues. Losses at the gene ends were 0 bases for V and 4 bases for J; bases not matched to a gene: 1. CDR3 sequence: CASSLSSGGYNEQFF. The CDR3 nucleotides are TGTGCCAGCAGTTTATCTAGCGGGGGATACAATGAGCAGTTCTTC.

This chain's CDR3 is CASSLVPGLSTGELFF. In nucleotides, the CDR3 is TGTGCCAGCAGCTTGGTTCCGGGACTATCCACCGGGGAGCTGTTTTTT. This chain uses TRBV5-4 with TRBJ2-2; TRBD2 matches 7 bases. Trimming at V came to 0 bases and at J to 4 bases, leaving 6 bases not matched to a gene. The length of the CDR3 is 16 residues. Germline CDR1 reads SGHNT; CDR2 reads YYREEE (reference sequence).

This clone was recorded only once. CDR3 bases: TGCGCCAGCAGCCCCCCATGGGGAAGCTCCACCTACGAGCAGTACTTC. This sequence encodes CASSPPWGSSTYEQYF. The chain carries TRBV4-1 and TRBJ2-7; D not certain. This CDR3 has 16 amino acids. V was clipped by 4 bases and J by 2 bases, with 18 bases between them. The germline CDR1 and CDR2 sequences are MGHRA and YSYEKL.

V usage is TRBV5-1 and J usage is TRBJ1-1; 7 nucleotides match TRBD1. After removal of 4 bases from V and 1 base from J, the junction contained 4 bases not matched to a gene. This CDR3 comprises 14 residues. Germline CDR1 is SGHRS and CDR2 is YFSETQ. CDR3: CASSPRGTNTEAFF. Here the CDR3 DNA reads TGCGCCAGCAGCCCCAGGGGGACGAACACTGAAGCTTTCTTT.

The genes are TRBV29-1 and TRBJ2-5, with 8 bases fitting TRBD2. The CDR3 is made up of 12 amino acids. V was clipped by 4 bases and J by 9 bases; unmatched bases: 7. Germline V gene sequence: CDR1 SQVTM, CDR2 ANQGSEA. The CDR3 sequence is CSVVTGGGAQYF. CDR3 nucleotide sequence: TGCAGCGTTGTAACGGGAGGGGGGGCCCAGTACTTC.

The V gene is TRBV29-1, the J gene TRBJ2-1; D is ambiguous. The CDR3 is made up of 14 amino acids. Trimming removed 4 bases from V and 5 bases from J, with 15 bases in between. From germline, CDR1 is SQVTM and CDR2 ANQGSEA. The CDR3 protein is CSVGKRLGDNEQFF. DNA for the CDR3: TGCAGCGTTGGAAAACGACTTGGGGACAATGAGCAGTTCTTC.

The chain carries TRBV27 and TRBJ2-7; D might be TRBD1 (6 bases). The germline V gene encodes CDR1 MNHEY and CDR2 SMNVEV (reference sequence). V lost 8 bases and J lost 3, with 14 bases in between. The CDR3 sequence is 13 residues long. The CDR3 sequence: CASGWVRGYEQYF. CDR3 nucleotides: TGTGCCAGCGGCTGGGTCAGGGGCTACGAGCAGTACTTC.

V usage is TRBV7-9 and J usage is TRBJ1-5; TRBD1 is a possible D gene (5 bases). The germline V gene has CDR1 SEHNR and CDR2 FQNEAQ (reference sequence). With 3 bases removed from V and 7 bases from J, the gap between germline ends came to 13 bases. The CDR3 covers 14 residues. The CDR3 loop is CASSFGRESQPQHF. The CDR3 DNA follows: TGTGCCAGCAGCTTCGGCAGGGAAAGCCAGCCCCAGCATTTT.

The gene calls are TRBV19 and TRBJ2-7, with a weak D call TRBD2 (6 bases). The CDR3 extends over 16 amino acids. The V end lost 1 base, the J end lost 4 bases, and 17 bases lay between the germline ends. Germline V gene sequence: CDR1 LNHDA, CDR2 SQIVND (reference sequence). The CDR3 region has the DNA TGTGCCAGTAGTATAGGGGGGACTCCCTTGGAGTACGAGCAGTACTTC. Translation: CASSIGGTPLEYEQYF.